The rows below give T cell receptor beta chains drawn from one sample of a study of blood T cell repertoires in COVID-19. Only in-frame clones appear in the TCRdb table, and some are missing; sequencing was by immunoSEQ multiplex PCR. Of about 76,000 clones listed, around 91% are singletons. What was sequenced was peripheral blood. These receptors originate from a woman between 50 and 59 years old in a cohort sampled during active COVID-19. The CDR3 runs from the conserved cysteine through the conserved F or W. The D gene is left open where the match is weak.

V	D	J	DNA	CDR3
TRBV28	TRBD1	TRBJ1-4	TGTGCCAGCAGTCCCTACGGGACAGACCCTAATGAAAAACTGTTTTTT	CASSPYGTDPNEKLFF
TRBV28	TRBD2	TRBJ2-5	TGTGCCAGCAGTCCTGGACTAGCGGGGAAAGAGACCCAGTACTTC	CASSPGLAGKETQYF
TRBV5-1	NA	TRBJ1-1	TGCGCCAGCAGCTTGGGGGCCTTGAACACTGAAGCTTTCTTT	CASSLGALNTEAFF
TRBV19	TRBD1	TRBJ1-4	TGTGCCAGTAGTTCCGCCGGGACAGGGGAGGAAAAACTGTTTTTT	CASSSAGTGEEKLFF
TRBV3-1/TRBV3-2	TRBD2	TRBJ2-5	TGTGCCAGCAGCACACTAGCGGGAGGGCCGGTACCGCCCCAGTACTTC	CASSTLAGGPVPPQYF
TRBV27	NA	TRBJ2-7	TGTGCCAGCAGTTTGGACACCGGGGGCGAGCAGTACTTC	CASSLDTGGEQYF
TRBV6-6	NA	TRBJ1-2	TGTGCCAGCAGTGCTACAGGAGACTATGGCTACACCTTC	CASSATGDYGYTF
TRBV7-2	TRBD1	TRBJ1-1	TGTGCCAGCAGCTTTCAGGGGGCTTCCACTGAAGCTTTCTTT	CASSFQGASTEAFF
TRBV5-4	TRBD2	TRBJ2-2	TGTGCCAGCAGCCAAAGGACTAGCGGGACCCCCGGGGAGCTGTTTTTT	CASSQRTSGTPGELFF
TRBV20-1	NA	TRBJ2-3	TGCAGTGCTCAGGGAACAGATACGCAGTATTTT	CSAQGTDTQYF
TRBV9	NA	TRBJ2-7	TGTGCCAGCAGCGTAGGGAGCGGGCCCTCTTCCTACGAGCAGTACTTC	CASSVGSGPSSYEQYF
TRBV24-1	TRBD1	TRBJ1-4	TGTGCCACCAGTGACTCACAGGGGAGTAATGAAAAACTGTTTTTT	CATSDSQGSNEKLFF
TRBV19	NA	TRBJ2-7	TGTGCCAGTAGTAGGCAGGGCTACGAGCAGTACTTC	CASSRQGYEQYF
TRBV5-8	TRBD1	TRBJ2-3	TGTGCCAGCAGCTTTGATCGAACAGGGGACCCACGTTATAGCACAGATACGCAGTATTTT	CASSFDRTGDPRYSTDTQYF